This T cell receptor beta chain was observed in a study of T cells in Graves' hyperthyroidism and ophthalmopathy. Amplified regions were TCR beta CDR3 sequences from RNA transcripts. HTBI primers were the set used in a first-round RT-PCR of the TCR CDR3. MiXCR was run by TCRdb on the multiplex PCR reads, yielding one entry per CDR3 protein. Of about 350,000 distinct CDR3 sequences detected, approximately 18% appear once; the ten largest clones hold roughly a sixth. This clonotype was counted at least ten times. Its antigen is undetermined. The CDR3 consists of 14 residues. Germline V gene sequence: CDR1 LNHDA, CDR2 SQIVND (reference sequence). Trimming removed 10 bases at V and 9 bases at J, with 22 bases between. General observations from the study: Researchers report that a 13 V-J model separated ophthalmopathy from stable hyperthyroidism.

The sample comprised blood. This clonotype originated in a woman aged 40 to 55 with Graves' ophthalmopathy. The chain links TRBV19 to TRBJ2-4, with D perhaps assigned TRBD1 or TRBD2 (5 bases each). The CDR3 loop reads CATPPGRQGAIQYF. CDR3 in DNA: TGTGCCACCCCTCCGGGAAGGCAAGGGGCCATTCAGTACTTC.